This T cell receptor (beta chain) was captured in a study of T cell responses to AZD1222 COVID-19 vaccine. Profiled with immunoSEQ multiplex PCR; TCRdb holds only in-frame clones, not every one. The sample yields 56,000 or so clones, about 80% seen once. Per germline, CDR1 SQVTM and CDR2 ANQGSEA. CDR3 length: 15 residues. The ends were cut back, 6 bases at V and 5 bases at J, with 20 bases in the middle. This clone was seen just once. Its antigen is currently unknown. The study, taken as a whole, reports: Nearly half of spike-specific TCRs reportedly go after variant regions that carry no mutations.

This sequence joins TRBV29-1 and TRBJ2-1; D possibly matches TRBD1 or TRBD2 (6 bases each). This clonotype was sampled from an adult who received the AZD1222 COVID-19 vaccine. This sample comprised peripheral blood, obtained 28 days after the second AZD1222 dose. The CDR3 sequence: CSVPKGGPLNNEQFF. In DNA form, the CDR3 reads TGCAGCGTCCCGAAGGGGGGCCCCCTGAACAATGAGCAGTTCTTC.